Below, one TCR beta chain is given with its context. Its antigen is not known. The entry originates in a study of T cell repertoires in aging, cancer and after chemotherapy. The CDR3 runs to 13 residues. Germline V gives CDR1 DFQATT, CDR2 SNEGSKA (reference sequence). V was clipped by 8 bases and J by 7 bases; unmatched bases: 4. Notes on the study in general: Median generation probability rose over the chemotherapy interval in each cancer cohort, suggesting rebound thymic output. Loss of evenness, beyond lost richness, contributed to age-related TCR diversity decline in cancer patients. Compared with age-matched healthy donors, untreated hematological or solid cancer patients showed higher blood TCR clonality.

Rearranged V-D-J TRB sequences were amplified with a mixed TRB-A/B primer pool. MiXCR, applied by TCRdb to the multiplex PCR reads, yields one record per CDR3 protein. The sample yields over 8,500 distinct CDR3 sequences, roughly 25% seen once. Amplification of TCR beta used genomic DNA extracted from peripheral blood. The sequence was obtained from a human donor in good health. V is TRBV20-1 and J is TRBJ2-1; 14 bases map to TRBD2. The sequencing input was blood. CDR3 in amino acids: CSTGLAGVNEQFF. The CDR3 DNA is TGCAGTACGGGACTAGCGGGAGTGAATGAGCAGTTCTTC.